Sequencing of this T cell receptor beta chain was carried out in a study of breast tumors, draining lymph nodes, adjacent tissues. Whole-study results and caveats: Data fit most tumor T cells coming from lymph node, expanding in tumor. Data only fit, rather than demonstrated, lymph node origin of most tumor T cells. Tumor repertoires ranked between lymph nodes and nontumor tissue in diversity, with V and J gene preferences.

Breast cancer patients provided tissue from their axillary draining lymph nodes. Via MiXCR, TCRdb re-called the multiplex PCR reads, giving one row per CDR3 protein. The sample records approximately 130,000 distinct CDR3 sequences, around 21% being singletons. Trimming pared 3 bases from V and 1 base from J, leaving 5 bases between. This CDR3 contains 13 residues. CDR1 ENHRY and CDR2 SYGVKD come from the germline V gene. This clonotype was observed many times. Its antigen remains unidentified. The J gene is TRBJ2-3, the V gene TRBV10-3; D unclear. Sequencing input: axillary lymph node tissue. The source of this sequence is a female donor with breast cancer. Some clones in this sample may be carry-over from other donors' samples. The chain's CDR3 is CAISETGTDTQYF. The CDR3 coding sequence is TGTGCCATCAGTGAAACTGGCACAGATACGCAGTATTTT.